Detailed here is one T cell receptor (beta chain). This table comes from immunoSEQ multiplex PCR, and its TCRdb copy is limited to in-frame clones, with some not included. The table has 120,000 to 150,000 clones, around 84% seen once. The entry originates in a study of blood T cell repertoires in COVID-19. Study-wide context: T cells, B-cell-depleted T cells, or PBMCs provided the cDNA or gDNA that served as material.

The CDR3 has 18 amino acids. Germline V gene data show CDR1 as SEHNR and CDR2 as FQNEAQ (reference sequence). Germline trimming cut 4 bases from V and 0 bases from J; bases unmatched to any gene: 8. The source material was peripheral blood. This sequence was found in a human donor with acute or convalescent COVID-19. The donor label of this sample is uncertain. The chain has TRBV7-9 and TRBJ2-6; 8 bases fit TRBD1. The chain's CDR3 is CASSSLWTGISGANVLTF. For the CDR3, the DNA is TGTGCCAGCAGCTCCCTTTGGACAGGGATCTCTGGGGCCAACGTCCTGACTTTC.